The 17 T cell receptor beta chains listed next were all sequenced from one sample in a study of control samples from healthy donors and cancer patients. The repertoire was sequenced with immunoSEQ multiplex PCR; TCRdb's copy has only in-frame clones and lacks some. The sample records 100,000 to 150,000 clones, around 92% being singletons. Sequenced material: PBMCs. These receptor sequences come from an elderly man with head and neck cancer.

The chain couples TRBV24-1 to TRBJ2-3, with D perhaps assigned TRBD1 or TRBD2 (5 bases each). The CDR3 length is 12 residues. Germline CDR1 is KGHDR and CDR2 is SFDVKD. Between the trimmed V and J ends, which lost 10 bases and 2 bases, there was a span of 9 bases. The CDR3 loop reads CATEGNTDTQYF. The DNA for the CDR3 is TGTGCCACTGAGGGGAACACAGATACGCAGTATTTT.

The chain combines TRBV6-1 with TRBJ1-2; no definite D call. This CDR3 is built from 13 residues. Trimming took 3 bases from V and 5 from J, leaving 10 bases between them. Germline CDR1 MNHNS, CDR2 SASEGT. CDR3 amino acids: CASSDQRGYGYTF. CDR3 DNA sequence: TGTGCCAGCAGTGACCAGCGAGGGTATGGCTACACCTTC.

This clone came up once. The genes are TRBV6-5 and TRBJ2-1, with 10 bases matching TRBD1. This CDR3 is built from 15 residues. The germline V gene has CDR1 MNHEY and CDR2 SVGAGI. J gave up 3 bases and V 5 bases, and 4 bases lay outside the gene matches. The CDR3 DNA is TGTGCCAGCAGTCGGGACAGGGGTTTCTACAATGAGCAGTTCTTC. It translates to CASSRDRGFYNEQFF.

V and J are TRBV9 and TRBJ2-3; 8 bases match TRBD1. The CDR3 totals 17 residues. V shed 0 bases, J shed 4 bases, and the junction held 10 bases outside the gene matches. Per germline, CDR1 SGDLS and CDR2 YYNGEE. The CDR3 DNA reads as TGTGCCAGCAGCGTAGTCCCCCCGCTGACAGGGGCAGATACGCAGTATTTT. Translating gives CASSVVPPLTGADTQYF.

The chain combines TRBV6-5 with TRBJ2-1; 12 bases fit TRBD2. V lost 6 bases, J lost 8 bases, and 8 bases stayed unmatched. CDR1 MNHEY and CDR2 SVGAGI come from the germline V gene. This CDR3 is 15 amino acids long. The DNA of the CDR3 is TGTGCCAGCAGACTAGCGGGGGGACCCCCGCATGAGCAGTTCTTC. Translating it yields CASRLAGGPPHEQFF.

The CDR3 loop reads CASSQPLLAGGTEQFF. CDR3 nucleotide sequence: TGTGCCAGCAGCCAGCCGTTGCTAGCGGGGGGTACTGAGCAGTTCTTC. V and J are TRBV7-8 and TRBJ2-1, with TRBD2 identical over 11 bases. The CDR3 loop spans 16 amino acids. CDR1 is SGHVS, CDR2 FQNEAQ, per germline. Germline trimming cut 5 bases from V and 9 bases from J; bases unmatched to any gene: 12. Drawing the rest from reference TRBV7-8 and TRBJ2-1, the complete variable domain is GAGVSQSPRYKVAKRGQDVALRCDPISGHVSLFWYQQALGQGPEFLTYFQNEAQLDKSGLPSDRFFAERPEGSVSTLKIQRTQQEDSAVYLCASSQPLLAGGTEQFFGPGTRLTVL.

This chain links TRBV30 with TRBJ2-7; 7 nucleotides align to TRBD2. Germline V gene data show CDR1 as GTSNPN and CDR2 as SVGIG (reference sequence). The V and J ends lost 2 bases and 3 bases, in that order; junction bases with no gene match: 16. The CDR3 is 17 amino acids. CDR3 protein: CAWSPRASGAEHYEQYF. CDR3 DNA: TGTGCCTGGAGTCCTCGGGCTAGCGGTGCCGAACACTACGAGCAGTACTTC.

This chain joins TRBV3-1 (or the pseudogene TRBV3-2) and TRBJ1-4; perhaps TRBD1 as D (6 bases). Deletions cut 3 bases from V and 8 bases from J, with 19 bases between. Germline-derived CDR1 and CDR2 are LGHDT and YNNKEL (reference sequence). This CDR3 has 16 residues. The CDR3 region has the DNA TGTGCCAGCAGCCAGGTTATCCCTACAGGGAAGGAAAAACTGTTTTTT. Encoded protein: CASSQVIPTGKEKLFF.

The rearrangement links TRBV2 to TRBJ2-6, with D possibly TRBD2 on 6 matching bases. CDR1 and CDR2 from the germline V gene are SNHLY and FYNNEI. V was trimmed by 6 bases and J by 7 bases, leaving 16 bases between them. The CDR3 length is 15 residues. The CDR3 loop is CASRTTTGTANVLTF. The CDR3 DNA is TGTGCCAGCAGAACTACGACCGGGACTGCCAACGTCCTGACTTTC.

The chain joins TRBV6-6 to TRBJ1-5; 9 nucleotides line up with TRBD1. After removal of 6 bases from V and 7 bases from J, the junction contained 7 bases not matched to a gene. There are 14 residues in the CDR3. The germline CDR1 and CDR2 sequences are MNHNY and SVGAGI (reference sequence). The DNA for the CDR3 is TGTGCCAGCAGGAACACAGGGGGCGGACAGCCCCAGCATTTT. Its protein product is CASRNTGGGQPQHF.

The chain carries TRBV12-3 or TRBV12-4 and TRBJ1-1, with a tentative D call TRBD1 (5 bases). Trimming pared 6 bases from V and 6 bases from J, leaving 14 bases between. The CDR3 covers 13 residues. This CDR3 is CASSWEGRPEAFF. CDR3 DNA sequence: TGTGCCAGCAGCTGGGAGGGGCGTCCTGAAGCTTTCTTT.

The rearrangement joins TRBV6-6 to TRBJ1-6; D is perhaps TRBD1 (6 bases). This CDR3 region has 13 residues. Germline assignment: CDR1 MNHNY and CDR2 SVGAGI (reference sequence). The DNA for the CDR3 is TGTGCTACGATGGAGGGGGTAAGCTCACCCCTCCACTTT. It is translated as CATMEGVSSPLHF.

A single count supports this clone. This chain joins TRBV27 and TRBJ2-5; 8 nucleotides align to TRBD2. Germline V gene lookup returns CDR1 MNHEY and CDR2 SMNVEV (reference sequence). J was trimmed by 4 bases and V by 4 bases; bases with no gene match: 8. CDR3 length: 15 amino acids. The CDR3 nucleotides are TGTGCCAGCAGTTGGCGGGTAGCGGGGTTAGAGACCCAGTACTTC. The encoded protein is CASSWRVAGLETQYF.

The rearrangement links TRBV7-9 to TRBJ2-2; D may be TRBD1 (6 bases). The CDR3 has 18 amino acids. CDR1 and CDR2 (germline): SEHNR, FQNEAQ (reference sequence). Trimming took off 4 bases at V and 4 bases at J, with 22 bases between the two ends. The CDR3 sequence is CASSSPTRDTGRTGELFF. Written as DNA, the CDR3 is TGTGCCAGCAGCTCCCCGACCCGGGACACAGGTCGCACCGGGGAGCTGTTTTTT.

CDR3 residues: CASSQALSGTGSDEQFF. The CDR3 bases are TGTGCCAGCAGCCAAGCCTTAAGCGGGACAGGGTCGGATGAGCAGTTCTTC. The chain links TRBV3-1 (or the pseudogene TRBV3-2) to TRBJ2-1, with 9 bases lining up with TRBD1. CDR1 is LGHDT and CDR2 is YNNKEL in the germline V gene (reference sequence). The CDR3 contains 17 residues. Trimming cost V 1 base and J 8 bases; bases outside gene matches: 12.

The CDR3 nucleotides read TGTGCCAGCAGCGTAGGGATGCGACAGAACACTGAAGCTTTCTTT. Its translation: CASSVGMRQNTEAFF. The V gene is TRBV9, the J gene TRBJ1-1, with no clear D. Per germline, CDR1 SGDLS and CDR2 YYNGEE. The CDR3 consists of 15 residues. V shed 0 bases and J shed 1 base, with 10 bases lying between them.

The rearrangement joins TRBV6-4 to TRBJ1-6, with D maybe TRBD1 (6 bases). Germline values: CDR1 MRHNA, CDR2 SNTAGT. Trimming removed 3 bases at V and 6 bases at J, with 12 bases between. This CDR3 has 15 amino acids. The CDR3 region is CASSETGSLNSPLHF. The CDR3 coding sequence is TGTGCCAGCAGTGAAACAGGGTCCCTTAATTCACCCCTCCACTTT.